This T cell receptor (beta chain) was recorded in a study of control samples from healthy donors and cancer patients. Germline assignment: CDR1 MRHNA and CDR2 SNTAGT. The junction had 7 bases not matched to a gene; V was cut back by 3 bases and J by 1 base. This CDR3 region has 16 residues. Sequencing used immunoSEQ multiplex PCR; TCRdb keeps in-frame clones, though not all of them. The table records tens of thousands of clones, 85% to 95% of them present only once. The receptor's source is a man aged 25 to 40 in good health. The material sequenced was blood. The genes are TRBV6-4 and TRBJ1-1; 8 bases fit TRBD1. CDR3 residues: CASSETGEGTNTEAFF. CDR3 in DNA: TGTGCCAGCAGTGAGACAGGGGAGGGGACGAACACTGAAGCTTTCTTT.